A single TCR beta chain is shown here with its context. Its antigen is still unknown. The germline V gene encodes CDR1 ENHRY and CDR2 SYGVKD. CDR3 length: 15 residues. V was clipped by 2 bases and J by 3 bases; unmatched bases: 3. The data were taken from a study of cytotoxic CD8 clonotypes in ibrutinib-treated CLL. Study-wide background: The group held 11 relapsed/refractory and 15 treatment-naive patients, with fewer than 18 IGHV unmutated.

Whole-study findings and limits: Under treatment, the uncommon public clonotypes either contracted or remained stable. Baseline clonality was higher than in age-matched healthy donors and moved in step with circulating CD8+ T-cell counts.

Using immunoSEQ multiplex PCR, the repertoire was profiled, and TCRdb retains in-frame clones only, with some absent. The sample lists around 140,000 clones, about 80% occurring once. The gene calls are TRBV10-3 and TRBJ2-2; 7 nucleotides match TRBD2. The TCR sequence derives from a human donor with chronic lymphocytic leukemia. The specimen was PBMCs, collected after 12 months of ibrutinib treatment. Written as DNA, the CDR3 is TGTGCCATCAGTGAGCGGACTAGATACACCGGGGAGCTGTTTTTT. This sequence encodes CAISERTRYTGELFF.